This is a list of T cell receptor beta chains from one sample in a study of T cell repertoires in cytomegalovirus infection. A single record per CDR3 protein comes from TCRdb applying MiXCR to the reads. The top ten clones hold 8.8% of a sample with some 300,000 distinct CDR3 sequences, 12% to 15% of them seen once. Specimen: PBMCs. The receptors stem from a human donor in good health (CMV status not recorded). Some clones in this sample may be carry-over from other donors' samples. Each CDR3 is given with its conserved first and last residue. D genes are given only for firm matches. Clone size appears in some rows only: once, few, many, or a class for an expanded clone.

d_gene: TRBD1; v_gene: TRBV12-3/TRBV12-4; abundance: few; j_gene: TRBJ2-1; CDR3aa: CASSRDTGGGYNEQFF; CDR3nt: TGTGCCAGCAGCCGAGATACAGGGGGCGGTTACAATGAGCAGTTCTTC
d_gene: TRBD1; v_gene: TRBV5-4; abundance: many; j_gene: TRBJ2-3; CDR3aa: CASSLASRALDRADTQYF; CDR3nt: TGTGCCAGCAGCTTGGCGAGTCGAGCTTTGGACAGGGCAGATACGCAGTATTTT
d_gene: -; v_gene: TRBV6-2/TRBV6-3; abundance: -; j_gene: TRBJ2-1; CDR3aa: CASSYMGQNNEQFF; CDR3nt: TGTGCCAGCAGTTACATGGGACAAAACAATGAGCAGTTCTTC
d_gene: -; v_gene: TRBV15; abundance: few; j_gene: TRBJ2-3; CDR3aa: CATKAAGRTDTQYF; CDR3nt: TGTGCCACCAAAGCCGCGGGGCGCACAGATACGCAGTATTTT
d_gene: TRBD1; v_gene: TRBV7-2; abundance: -; j_gene: TRBJ2-3; CDR3aa: CASSPLGTGSDTQYF; CDR3nt: TGTGCCAGCAGCCCCCTAGGGACAGGATCAGATACGCAGTATTTT
d_gene: TRBD2; v_gene: TRBV7-9; abundance: many; j_gene: TRBJ2-1; CDR3aa: CASSHPTSGSSYNEQFF; CDR3nt: TGTGCCAGCAGCCATCCGACTAGCGGGAGCTCCTACAATGAGCAGTTCTTC
d_gene: -; v_gene: TRBV29-1; abundance: few; j_gene: TRBJ2-5; CDR3aa: CSAAEGQETQYF; CDR3nt: TGCAGCGCAGCGGAGGGCCAAGAGACCCAGTACTTC
d_gene: -; v_gene: TRBV5-1; abundance: -; j_gene: TRBJ2-1; CDR3aa: CASSLVEGPSNEQFF; CDR3nt: TGCGCCAGCAGCTTGGTGGAGGGCCCCTCCAATGAGCAGTTCTTC
d_gene: TRBD1; v_gene: TRBV6-5; abundance: few; j_gene: TRBJ1-2; CDR3aa: CASSYSAGGYGYTF; CDR3nt: TGTGCCAGCAGTTACTCGGCAGGGGGTTATGGCTACACCTTC
d_gene: -; v_gene: TRBV12-3/TRBV12-4; abundance: many; j_gene: TRBJ2-3; CDR3aa: CASSHSGTADTQYF; CDR3nt: TGTGCCAGCAGCCACAGCGGAACGGCAGATACGCAGTATTTT
d_gene: -; v_gene: TRBV6-2/TRBV6-3; abundance: few; j_gene: TRBJ2-5; CDR3aa: CASPRASCGWETQYF; CDR3nt: TGTGCCAGCCCAAGGGCTTCCTGTGGTTGGGAGACCCAGTACTTC
d_gene: TRBD1; v_gene: TRBV7-2; abundance: many; j_gene: TRBJ1-1; CDR3aa: CASSKDGPGQGTFF; CDR3nt: TGTGCCAGCAGCAAGGATGGGCCGGGACAGGGAACTTTCTTT
d_gene: -; v_gene: TRBV14; abundance: many; j_gene: TRBJ2-3; CDR3aa: CASSQVGAQYF; CDR3nt: TGTGCCAGCAGCCAAGTTGGAGCGCAGTATTTT
d_gene: -; v_gene: TRBV19; abundance: few; j_gene: TRBJ1-1; CDR3aa: CASTRTDYTEAFF; CDR3nt: TGTGCCAGTACCCGGACAGACTACACTGAAGCTTTCTTT
d_gene: -; v_gene: TRBV6-6; abundance: -; j_gene: TRBJ2-1; CDR3aa: CASSSQTTWEQFF; CDR3nt: TGTGCCAGCAGTTCGCAGACTACTTGGGAGCAGTTCTTC
d_gene: -; v_gene: TRBV7-2; abundance: many; j_gene: TRBJ2-3; CDR3aa: CASSLGVTGGDTQYF; CDR3nt: TGTGCCAGCAGCTTAGGGGTGACAGGAGGAGATACGCAGTATTTT
d_gene: TRBD1; v_gene: TRBV19; abundance: few; j_gene: TRBJ2-2; CDR3aa: CASSSLGQAATGELFF; CDR3nt: TGTGCCAGTAGCTCCTTGGGACAGGCGGCCACCGGGGAGCTGTTTTTT
d_gene: TRBD2; v_gene: TRBV6-1; abundance: many; j_gene: TRBJ2-3; CDR3aa: CASSSPRGGGGPSSDTQYF; CDR3nt: TGTGCCAGCAGCAGCCCCCGGGGGGGTGGGGGCCCCTCTTCAGATACGCAGTATTTT
d_gene: TRBD1; v_gene: TRBV20-1; abundance: many; j_gene: TRBJ1-1; CDR3aa: CSAVQGAMGAEAFF; CDR3nt: TGCAGTGCAGTGCAGGGGGCAATGGGGGCTGAAGCTTTCTTT
d_gene: -; v_gene: TRBV2; abundance: many; j_gene: TRBJ2-4; CDR3aa: CASSEMASLKNIQYF; CDR3nt: TGTGCCAGCAGTGAAATGGCCAGCCTAAAAAACATTCAGTACTTC
d_gene: -; v_gene: TRBV12-3/TRBV12-4; abundance: many; j_gene: TRBJ1-4; CDR3aa: CASSQALSGEVEKLFF; CDR3nt: TGTGCCAGCAGTCAAGCCCTTAGCGGGGAGGTTGAAAAACTGTTTTTT
d_gene: -; v_gene: TRBV20-1; abundance: few; j_gene: TRBJ2-3; CDR3aa: CSAPEWGDTQYF; CDR3nt: TGCAGTGCTCCGGAGTGGGGGGATACGCAGTATTTT
d_gene: TRBD2; v_gene: TRBV7-2; abundance: many; j_gene: TRBJ2-7; CDR3aa: CASSPVAGFNEQYF; CDR3nt: TGTGCCAGCAGCCCGGTAGCGGGATTTAACGAGCAGTACTTC
d_gene: -; v_gene: TRBV12-3/TRBV12-4; abundance: many; j_gene: TRBJ1-2; CDR3aa: CASSFGGTRGYTF; CDR3nt: TGTGCCAGCAGTTTTGGAGGGACTCGTGGCTACACCTTC
d_gene: TRBD1; v_gene: TRBV28; abundance: once; j_gene: TRBJ1-1; CDR3aa: CASTVTGDTEAFF; CDR3nt: TGTGCCAGCACCGTGACAGGGGATACTGAAGCTTTCTTT
d_gene: -; v_gene: TRBV6-4; abundance: many; j_gene: TRBJ2-1; CDR3aa: CASSAGTPNEQFF; CDR3nt: TGTGCCAGCAGTGCAGGGACCCCCAATGAGCAGTTCTTC
d_gene: -; v_gene: TRBV24-1; abundance: many; j_gene: TRBJ1-2; CDR3aa: CATSDSDRSYGYTF; CDR3nt: TGTGCCACCAGTGATTCCGACAGAAGCTATGGCTACACCTTC
d_gene: TRBD2; v_gene: TRBV13; abundance: once; j_gene: TRBJ2-5; CDR3aa: CASSWTSGDQTQYF; CDR3nt: TGTGCCAGCAGCTGGACTAGCGGGGATCAGACCCAGTACTTC
d_gene: -; v_gene: TRBV29-1; abundance: few; j_gene: TRBJ2-1; CDR3aa: CSVLPSGPLGDEQFF; CDR3nt: TGCAGCGTTCTCCCCAGCGGTCCCTTGGGAGATGAGCAGTTCTTC
d_gene: -; v_gene: TRBV29-1; abundance: few; j_gene: TRBJ2-1; CDR3aa: CSVESRRRTARNEQFF; CDR3nt: TGCAGCGTTGAATCCCGACGCAGGACAGCCAGGAATGAGCAGTTCTTC
d_gene: -; v_gene: TRBV11-2; abundance: -; j_gene: TRBJ2-3; CDR3aa: CASSSGKSGFTDTQYF; CDR3nt: TGTGCCAGCAGCTCCGGGAAATCCGGCTTCACAGATACGCAGTATTTT
d_gene: -; v_gene: TRBV20-1; abundance: -; j_gene: TRBJ1-2; CDR3aa: CSATVGEGSYGYTF; CDR3nt: TGCAGTGCTACGGTGGGGGAAGGAAGCTATGGCTACACCTTC
d_gene: -; v_gene: TRBV29-1; abundance: -; j_gene: TRBJ2-5; CDR3aa: CSVAMGLGETQYF; CDR3nt: TGCAGCGTTGCCATGGGGTTGGGAGAGACCCAGTACTTC
d_gene: TRBD2; v_gene: TRBV20-1; abundance: few; j_gene: TRBJ2-3; CDR3aa: CSASASGGSTDTQYF; CDR3nt: TGCAGTGCTAGCGCCAGCGGGGGGAGCACAGATACGCAGTATTTT
d_gene: -; v_gene: TRBV5-1; abundance: many; j_gene: TRBJ2-3; CDR3aa: CASSLAQLTDTQYF; CDR3nt: TGCGCCAGCAGCTTGGCTCAGCTCACAGATACGCAGTATTTT
d_gene: TRBD2; v_gene: TRBV28; abundance: few; j_gene: TRBJ2-7; CDR3aa: CATGTKYEQYF; CDR3nt: TGTGCCACCGGGACTAAATACGAGCAGTACTTC
d_gene: -; v_gene: TRBV28; abundance: few; j_gene: TRBJ2-1; CDR3aa: CASSSLARLNEQFF; CDR3nt: TGTGCCAGCAGTAGCCTAGCGAGGCTCAATGAGCAGTTCTTC